The subject of this entry is one TCR beta chain. This sample is drawn from a study of blood T cell repertoires in COVID-19. Study details: Samples of COVID-19 (acute and convalescent) were obtained from the United States, Italy and Spain. T cells, B-cell-depleted T cells, or PBMCs supplied cDNA or gDNA.

A Seattle source enrolled patients during active infection and followed them longitudinally. Under the authors' procedure: Reference gene primer amplification yielded estimated nucleated cell counts. This table comes from immunoSEQ multiplex PCR, and its TCRdb copy is limited to in-frame clones, with some not included. V, J and clone size are taken as reported in that table, and D and trimming were inferred from the DNA itself. The data contain under 250,000 clones, about 81% of them seen just once; the ten biggest clones take up 4.5% to 5.5%. The CDR3 totals 13 residues. The V end lost 7 bases, the J end lost 4 bases, and 13 bases lay between the germline ends. Per germline, CDR1 MDHEN and CDR2 SYDVKM.

This sequence was found in a woman in her 70s with COVID-19, enrolled during active disease. Sequencing was performed on peripheral blood. The chain has TRBV28 and TRBJ2-5; a weak D match, TRBD1 (6 bases). The CDR3 nucleotides read TGTGCCAGCAATAACAGGGATGCAGAGACCCAGTACTTC. Translated, it gives CASNNRDAETQYF.